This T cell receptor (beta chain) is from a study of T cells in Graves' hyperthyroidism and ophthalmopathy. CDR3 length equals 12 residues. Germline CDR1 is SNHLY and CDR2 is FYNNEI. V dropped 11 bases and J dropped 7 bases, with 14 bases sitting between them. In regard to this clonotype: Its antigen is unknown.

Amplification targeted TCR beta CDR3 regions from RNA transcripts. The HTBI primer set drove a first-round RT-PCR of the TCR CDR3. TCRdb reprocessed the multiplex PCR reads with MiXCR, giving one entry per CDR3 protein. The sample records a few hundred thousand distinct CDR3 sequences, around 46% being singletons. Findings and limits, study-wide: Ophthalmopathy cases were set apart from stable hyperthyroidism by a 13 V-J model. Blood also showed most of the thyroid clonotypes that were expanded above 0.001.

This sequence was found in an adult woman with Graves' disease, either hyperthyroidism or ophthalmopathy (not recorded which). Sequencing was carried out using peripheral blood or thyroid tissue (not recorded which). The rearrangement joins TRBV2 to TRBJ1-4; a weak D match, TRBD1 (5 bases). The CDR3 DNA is TGTGCCGACTCCGGGACGGGTGAAAAACTGTTTTTT. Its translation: CADSGTGEKLFF.